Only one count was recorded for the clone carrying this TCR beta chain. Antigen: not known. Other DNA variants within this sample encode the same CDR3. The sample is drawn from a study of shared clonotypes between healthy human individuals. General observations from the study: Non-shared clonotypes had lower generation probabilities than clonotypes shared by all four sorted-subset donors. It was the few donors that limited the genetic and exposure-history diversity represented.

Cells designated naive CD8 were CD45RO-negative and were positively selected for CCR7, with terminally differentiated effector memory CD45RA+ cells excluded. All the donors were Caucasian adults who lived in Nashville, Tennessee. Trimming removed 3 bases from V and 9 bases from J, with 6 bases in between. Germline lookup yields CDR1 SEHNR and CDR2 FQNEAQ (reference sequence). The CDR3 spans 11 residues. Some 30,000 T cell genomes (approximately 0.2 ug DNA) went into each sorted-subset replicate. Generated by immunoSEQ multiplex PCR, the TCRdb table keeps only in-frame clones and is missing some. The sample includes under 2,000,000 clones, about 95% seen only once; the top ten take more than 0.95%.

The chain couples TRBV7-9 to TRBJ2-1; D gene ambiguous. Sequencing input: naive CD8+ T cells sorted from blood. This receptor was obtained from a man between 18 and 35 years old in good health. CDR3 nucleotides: TGTGCCAGCAGCTTGGTTCTTGAGCAGTTCTTC. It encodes CASSLVLEQFF.